Each of the 27 T cell receptor beta chains below was sequenced from the same sample in a study of blood T cells in healthy people across ages. For the second PCR, which ran for roughly 7 to 11 cycles, a sample-barcoded 5' primer and a J-beta primer mix were used. MiXCR, applied by TCRdb to the 5' RACE reads, yields one record per CDR3 protein. This sample has 380,000 or so distinct CDR3 sequences, with 50% to 60% found just once. Specimen: blood. The receptors were sampled from a man in his sixties in good health.

The chain employs TRBV29-1 and TRBJ1-4, with D possibly TRBD1 on 5 matching bases. The V and J ends lost 5 bases and 3 bases respectively, with 10 bases between them. CDR3 size: 13 residues. Germline-derived CDR1 and CDR2 are SQVTM and ANQGSEA. The CDR3: CSVSRGPNEKLFF. CDR3 DNA: TGCAGCGTTTCTAGGGGTCCTAATGAAAAACTGTTTTTT.

The table lists this clonotype with a few counts. The chain couples TRBV7-2 to TRBJ2-7, with 8 bases identical to TRBD1. V trimming: 5 bases; J trimming: 4 bases; junction bases outside the gene matches: 7. This CDR3 contains 14 residues. Germline values: CDR1 SGHTA, CDR2 FQGNSA. The CDR3 nucleotides are TGTGCCAGCAGCCCCGGACAGGGTTGGTACGAGCAGTACTTC. The encoded protein is CASSPGQGWYEQYF.

The chain employs TRBV7-8 and TRBJ1-2; no reliable D call. Germline V lookup: CDR1 SGHVS, CDR2 FQNEAQ. The CDR3 is 14 amino acids. V was pared by 5 bases and J by 4 bases, with 14 bases between. CDR3 protein: CASSPEPVSYGYTF. The CDR3, as DNA: TGTGCCAGCAGCCCCGAGCCGGTGAGCTATGGCTACACCTTC.

The chain combines TRBV6-2 or TRBV6-3 with TRBJ2-7; D call uncertain. The V gene lost 7 bases and the J gene lost 2 bases, with 9 bases spanning the gap. This CDR3 spans 12 amino acids. CDR1 is MNHEY, CDR2 SVGEGT, per germline. The CDR3 reads CASTSSTYEQYF. The CDR3, as DNA: TGTGCCAGCACCTCCTCGACCTACGAGCAGTACTTC.

The genes are TRBV5-5 and TRBJ1-2; a possible D gene is TRBD1 (5 bases). V was trimmed by 0 bases and J by 0 bases, leaving 12 bases between them. The CDR3 length is 16 residues. Looked up from germline, CDR1 is SGHKS and CDR2 is YYEKEE (reference sequence). The CDR3 loop is CASSLAGTTPNYGYTF. The CDR3 coding sequence is TGTGCCAGCAGCTTGGCCGGGACCACTCCTAACTATGGCTACACCTTC.

The rearrangement joins TRBV6-1 to TRBJ1-2, with D tentatively TRBD1 (6 bases). This CDR3 has 13 amino acids. Trimming took off 4 bases at V and 8 bases at J, with 14 bases between the two ends. The germline gives CDR1 MNHNS, CDR2 SASEGT. Here the CDR3 reads CASSAYRGQGYTF. The CDR3 DNA reads as TGTGCCAGCAGTGCCTACAGAGGACAGGGCTACACCTTC.

This clonotype is classed as medium-sized. The chain employs TRBV10-3 and TRBJ2-7, with 9 bases identical to TRBD1. CDR1 is ENHRY and CDR2 is SYGVKD in the germline V gene. The CDR3 sequence is 14 residues long. After removal of 2 bases from V and 3 bases from J, the junction contained 2 bases not matched to a gene. CDR3 in DNA: TGTGCCATCAGTGAGAGGGGACAGGGCTACGAGCAGTACTTC. Protein: CAISERGQGYEQYF.

V gene TRBV7-2 combines with J gene TRBJ2-7; 7 positions match TRBD1. CDR3 length: 15 amino acids. Germline V lookup: CDR1 SGHTA, CDR2 FQGNSA. V was clipped by 1 base and J by 2 bases; unmatched bases: 5. CDR3 residues: CASSLVGRGTYEQYF. The CDR3, as DNA: TGTGCCAGCAGCTTAGTAGGCAGGGGGACCTACGAGCAGTACTTC.

This sequence joins TRBV6-2 or TRBV6-3 and TRBJ2-5; 10 bases map to TRBD2. The CDR3 loop spans 21 amino acids. J was trimmed by 0 bases and V by 2 bases; bases with no gene match: 18. The V gene's germline CDR1 is MNHEY and CDR2 SVGEGT. CDR3 sequence (DNA): TGTGCCAGCAGTTACGCGGCTAGCGGGGGCCCCTTTTATTTATACCAAGAGACCCAGTACTTC. This translates into CASSYAASGGPFYLYQETQYF.

This clonotype was seen more than once but under ten times. The gene calls are TRBV6-2 or TRBV6-3 and TRBJ2-7, with 7 nucleotides matching TRBD2. Trimming cost V 7 bases and J 3 bases; bases outside gene matches: 12. The CDR3 has 15 residues. The V gene's germline CDR1 is MNHEY and CDR2 SVGEGT. CDR3 bases: TGTGCCAGCAACTACGGTGGGGGAGGGAACTACGAGCAGTACTTC. Protein product: CASNYGGGGNYEQYF.

The chain is built from TRBV20-1 and TRBJ2-3, with D unclear. The CDR3 has 14 residues. Looked up from germline, CDR1 is DFQATT and CDR2 is SNEGSKA (reference sequence). V lost 1 base and J lost 0, with 8 bases in between. This chain's CDR3 is CSARVTTSTDTQYF. In DNA, the CDR3 is TGCAGTGCTAGAGTTACAACTAGCACAGATACGCAGTATTTT.

CDR3 in DNA: TGTGCCAGCAGTTATTGTGGGATCCCAGATACGCAGTATTTT. It specifies CASSYCGIPDTQYF. The chain employs TRBV6-9 and TRBJ2-3; unclear D gene. CDR1 and CDR2 from the germline V gene are MNHGY and SVAAGI. The germline V and J ends were trimmed by 1 base and 4 bases, with 9 bases remaining between them. The CDR3 runs to 14 residues.

The rearrangement joins TRBV14 to TRBJ2-5; tentatively, D is TRBD2 (5 bases). The CDR3 loop spans 15 amino acids. Germline CDR1 is SGHDN and CDR2 is FVKESK. V was cut by 0 bases and J by 7 bases, with 15 bases left in between. DNA of the CDR3: TGTGCCAGCAGCCAAGATCACGGCCCGGGGTGGACCCAGTACTTC. The encoded protein is CASSQDHGPGWTQYF.

The chain uses TRBV7-3 and TRBJ2-5, with TRBD1 as a possible D gene (5 bases). The V end was cut by 2 bases, the J end by 3 bases, with 10 bases between. CDR1 is SGHTA, CDR2 FQGTGA, per germline. CDR3 length: 14 residues. Here the CDR3 DNA reads TGTGCCAGCAGCTTAGCGCCGACAGAAGAGACCCAGTACTTC. Translating it yields CASSLAPTEETQYF.

Points on this clonotype: A single base separates this from a much larger clone, so it may be a read error. The rearrangement links TRBV28 to TRBJ2-6, with 12 bases aligning to TRBD2. Germline CDR1 MDHEN, CDR2 SYDVKM. This CDR3 contains 17 residues. Here the CDR3 DNA reads TGTGCCAGCAGTTCCCGACTAGCGGGAGAAGGGGTCAACGTCCTGACTTTC. Translation gives CASSSRLAGEGVNVLTF.

The CDR3 region is CASSSDLRTGYGYTF. The CDR3, as DNA: TGTGCCAGCAGTTCCGATCTTCGGACAGGTTATGGCTACACCTTC. The chain combines TRBV28 with TRBJ1-2, with TRBD1 matching 7 bases. CDR3 size: 15 residues. Unmatched junction bases numbered 10, after V lost 4 bases and J lost 5 bases. CDR1 and CDR2 from the germline V gene are MDHEN and SYDVKM.

The V and J genes are TRBV27 and TRBJ2-5, with unresolved D. The J call may be faulty, since TRBJ2-7 better matches the DNA end. The CDR3 runs to 13 residues. Germline V gene sequence: CDR1 MNHEY, CDR2 SMNVEV (reference sequence). The CDR3 reads CASSLWKVDEQYF. The CDR3 region has the DNA TGTGCCAGCAGTTTATGGAAAGTCGACGAGCAGTACTTC.

For this clonotype: A much larger clone sits a single nucleotide away, making a read error possible. The chain has TRBV28 and TRBJ2-5, with TRBD2 matching 8 bases. The CDR3 is 14 residues long. Unmatched junction bases numbered 7, after V lost 5 bases and J lost 5 bases. Germline V gene data show CDR1 as MDHEN and CDR2 as SYDVKM. The CDR3 region has the DNA TGTGCCAGCAGTCCCCCGGGAGGGGGTGAGACCCAGTACTTC. This sequence encodes CASSPPGGGETQYF.

This clonotype occurred once. A much larger clone sits a single nucleotide away, making a read error possible. V is TRBV29-1 and J is TRBJ2-4, with D possibly matching TRBD1 (6 bases). There are 12 residues in the CDR3. Germline assignment: CDR1 SQVTM and CDR2 ANQGSEA. V was cut by 7 bases and J by 13 bases, with 20 bases left in between. The CDR3 sequence: CSGVVGAGEQYF. The CDR3 nucleotides read TGCAGCGGGGTAGTCGGGGCAGGGGAGCAGTACTTC.

This clonotype was seen more than once but under ten times. The rearrangement links TRBV6-6 to TRBJ2-3; D unresolved. The CDR3 covers 12 residues. Trimming stripped 6 bases from V and 5 bases from J, with 9 bases between. CDR1 is MNHNY, CDR2 SVGAGI, per germline (reference sequence). The CDR3 protein is CASRESGDTQYF. Here the CDR3 DNA reads TGTGCCAGCAGGGAAAGTGGAGATACGCAGTATTTT.

The rearrangement links TRBV5-8 to TRBJ2-3, with a possible D match to TRBD2 (7 bases). The V end was cut by 4 bases, the J end by 0 bases, with 15 bases between. The CDR3 totals 16 residues. Germline CDR1 reads SGHTS; CDR2 reads YDEGEE. The CDR3 bases are TGTGCCAGCAGCGGTGCGGCGGGGGCTAGCACAGATACGCAGTATTTT. Translating gives CASSGAAGASTDTQYF.

The V call is TRBV7-3, the J call TRBJ2-5; possible D gene TRBD1, 7 bases. The V gene lost 5 bases and the J gene lost 4 bases, with 17 bases spanning the gap. The CDR3 totals 15 residues. CDR1 is SGHTA and CDR2 is FQGTGA in the germline V gene. The CDR3 sequence is CASSPQGGPRETQYF. The CDR3 DNA follows: TGTGCCAGCAGCCCCCAGGGGGGACCGAGAGAGACCCAGTACTTC.

The V gene is TRBV6-6, the J gene TRBJ1-6; maybe TRBD1 (6 bases). CDR3 length: 14 residues. CDR1 MNHNY and CDR2 SVGAGI come from the germline V gene (reference sequence). With 7 bases removed from V and 10 bases from J, the gap between germline ends came to 17 bases. CDR3 DNA: TGTGCCAGCACCTATGGGGGGGCAAGCTCACCCCTCCACTTT. Translating it yields CASTYGGASSPLHF.

DNA of the CDR3: TGTGCCAGCAGTTGGGTGGGTGAGCAGTTCTTC. Protein product: CASSWVGEQFF. The V gene is TRBV12-3 or TRBV12-4, the J gene TRBJ2-1, with no clear D. The CDR3 loop spans 11 amino acids. V lost 4 bases to trimming and J lost 9 bases, with 7 bases between them.

The sample holds a few counts of this clonotype. The chain employs TRBV7-2 and TRBJ2-1; 13 bases align to TRBD2. The J segment lost 9 bases and the V segment lost 7 bases, leaving 6 bases of the junction unmatched. Per the germline V gene, CDR1 is SGHTA and CDR2 is FQGNSA. CDR3 length equals 14 residues. CDR3 nucleotides: TGTGCCAGCAAACCGGGACTAGCGGGGATTGAGCAGTTCTTC. Encoded protein: CASKPGLAGIEQFF.

This clonotype was picked up a small number of times. The CDR3 DNA is TGTGCCAGCAGCTTCCCTCTCACAGATACGCAGTATTTT. Translating gives CASSFPLTDTQYF. The chain links TRBV28 to TRBJ2-3; no firm D call. The V and J ends lost 6 bases and 2 bases respectively, with 9 bases between them. The CDR3 extends over 13 amino acids. In germline, CDR1 is MDHEN, CDR2 SYDVKM. The full variable domain, with the rest looked up from reference TRBV28 and TRBJ2-3, is DVKVTQSSRYLVKRTGEKVFLECVQDMDHENMFWYRQDPGLGLRLIYFSYDVKMKEKGDIPEGYSVSREKKERFSLILESASTNQTSMYLCASSFPLTDTQYFGPGTRLTVL.

There are many counts of this clonotype. This chain connects TRBV7-8 to TRBJ2-3; weak D call: TRBD2 (7 bases). V lost 5 bases and J 0 bases, leaving 15 bases between the germline ends. Germline assignment: CDR1 SGHVS and CDR2 FQNEAQ. CDR3 length: 16 amino acids. CDR3 protein: CASSLGGAGSTDTQYF. As DNA, the CDR3 is TGTGCCAGCAGCCTTGGGGGGGCAGGGAGCACAGATACGCAGTATTTT.